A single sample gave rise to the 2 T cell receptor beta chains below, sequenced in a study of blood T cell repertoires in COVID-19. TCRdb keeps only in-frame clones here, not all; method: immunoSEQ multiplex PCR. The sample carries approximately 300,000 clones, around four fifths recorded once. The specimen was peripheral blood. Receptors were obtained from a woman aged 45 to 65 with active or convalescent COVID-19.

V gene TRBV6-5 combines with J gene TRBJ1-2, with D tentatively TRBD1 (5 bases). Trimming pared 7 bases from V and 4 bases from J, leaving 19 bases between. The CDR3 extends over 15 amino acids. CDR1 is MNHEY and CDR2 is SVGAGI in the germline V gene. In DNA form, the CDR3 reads TGTGCCAGCAAAGGGTCTGGGGGACTCGGCTATGGCTACACCTTC. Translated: CASKGSGGLGYGYTF.

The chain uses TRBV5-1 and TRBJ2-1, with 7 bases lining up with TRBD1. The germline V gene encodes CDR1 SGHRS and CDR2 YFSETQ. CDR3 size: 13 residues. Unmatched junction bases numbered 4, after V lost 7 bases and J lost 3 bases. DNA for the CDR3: TGCGCCAGCGGGACAGTGGGCTACAATGAGCAGTTCTTC. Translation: CASGTVGYNEQFF.